This TCR beta chain was identified in a study of T cell changes during pregnancy in multiple sclerosis. The CDR3 is 16 amino acids. Germline-derived CDR1 and CDR2 are MDHEN and SYDVKM. V gave up 3 bases and J gave up 0 bases, with 15 bases separating them. Assay used: immunoSEQ multiplex PCR; TCRdb lists only in-frame clones, some missing. The sample holds approximately 50,000 clones; 85% to 95% are singletons and the top ten take less than 0.85%. The chain combines TRBV28 with TRBJ2-7; D not resolved. The receptor was derived from a female donor with multiple sclerosis, enrolled in a pregnancy study. Source: CD4+ T cells from peripheral blood mononuclear cells, taken in the third trimester of pregnancy. Here the CDR3 DNA reads TGTGCCAGCAGTTTTACTCTGGTAACTCTCTCCTACGAGCAGTACTTC. It codes for CASSFTLVTLSYEQYF.